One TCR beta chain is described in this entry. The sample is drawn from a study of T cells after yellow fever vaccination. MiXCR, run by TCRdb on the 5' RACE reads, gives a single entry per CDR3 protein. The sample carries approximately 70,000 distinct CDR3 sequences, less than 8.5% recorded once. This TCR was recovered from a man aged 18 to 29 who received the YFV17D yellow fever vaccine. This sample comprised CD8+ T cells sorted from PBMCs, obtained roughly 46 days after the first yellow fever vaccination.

CDR3 sequence (DNA): TGCAGCGTTGAAGCAACAGTTTTGAACACTGAAGCTTTCTTT. This encodes CSVEATVLNTEAFF. V is TRBV29-1 and J is TRBJ1-1; no definite D call. Trimming stripped 1 base from V and 0 bases from J, with 9 bases between. Germline CDR1 is SQVTM and CDR2 is ANQGSEA. CDR3 size: 14 residues.